One and the same sample provided the 21 T cell receptor beta chains below, sequenced in a study of response to subunit inactivated influenza vaccine. TCRdb re-called the RT-PCR reads with MiXCR, one entry per CDR3 protein. The sample records approximately 730,000 distinct CDR3 sequences, around 14% being singletons. Here the sequenced sample was PBMCs from blood, taken roughly 2 weeks before vaccination. These receptors were taken from a man aged 50 to 60 who received an inactivated influenza vaccine.

J is TRBJ1-1 and V is TRBV5-5; D might be TRBD1 (5 bases). Deletions cut 4 bases from V and 3 bases from J, with 10 bases between. Germline values: CDR1 SGHKS, CDR2 YYEKEE (reference sequence). This CDR3 comprises 13 residues. In nucleotides, the CDR3 is TGTGCCAGCAGCGGCGCAGGGTACACTGAAGCTTTCTTT. Protein sequence: CASSGAGYTEAFF.

V gene TRBV4-2 combines with J gene TRBJ2-3; 15 nucleotides align to TRBD2. V shed 3 bases and J 4 bases; nucleotides not matched to a gene: 8. This CDR3 has 18 residues. The V gene's germline CDR1 is LGHNA and CDR2 YNFKEQ. The CDR3 loop is CASSHLTGLAGGPDTQYF. CDR3 nucleotides: TGTGCCAGCAGCCATCTTACGGGACTAGCGGGGGGCCCAGATACGCAGTATTTT.

The CDR3 here is CSARDVRGGRNEQYF. The CDR3 DNA reads as TGCAGTGCTAGAGATGTTCGTGGAGGGAGGAACGAGCAGTACTTC. V and J are TRBV20-1 and TRBJ2-7; a possible D gene is TRBD2 (6 bases). Trimming shortened V by 0 bases and J by 5 bases, and 17 bases separated the two germline ends. The CDR3 sequence is 15 residues long. Germline CDR1 and CDR2: DFQATT and SNEGSKA (reference sequence).

This clonotype was seen only a few times. The chain is built from TRBV30 and TRBJ1-2; D is unresolved. V lost 4 bases and J 4 bases, leaving 13 bases between the germline ends. Germline V CDR1 and CDR2: GTSNPN, SVGIG (reference sequence). This CDR3 comprises 13 residues. The CDR3 bases are TGTGCCTGGACCCGGACTAGGGCCTATGGCTACACCTTC. Protein product: CAWTRTRAYGYTF.

At least ten counts were recorded for this clonotype. The chain recombines TRBV5-1 with TRBJ1-6; no clear D. V was cut by 0 bases and J by 8 bases, with 6 bases left in between. This CDR3 is 13 amino acids long. CDR1 SGHRS and CDR2 YFSETQ come from the germline V gene. This CDR3 reads CASSLAEDSPLHF. CDR3 bases: TGCGCCAGCAGCTTGGCCGAGGATTCACCCCTCCACTTT. The whole variable domain, filled in from reference TRBV5-1 and TRBJ1-6, reads KAGVTQTPRYLIKTRGQQVTLSCSPISGHRSVSWYQQTPGQGLQFLFEYFSETQRNKGNFPGRFSGRQFSNSRSEMNVSTLELGDSALYLCASSLAEDSPLHFGNGTRLTVT.

This clonotype was recorded a few times. The chain uses TRBV4-2 and TRBJ2-1, with 12 nucleotides matching TRBD2. With V trimmed by 4 bases and J by 0 bases, 13 bases remained unmatched. The CDR3 length is 20 residues. Per the germline V gene, CDR1 is LGHNA and CDR2 is YNFKEQ. CDR3 loop: CASSPAGLAGSGSSYNEQFF. The CDR3 DNA reads as TGTGCCAGCAGCCCAGCTGGACTAGCGGGGTCCGGCAGCTCCTACAATGAGCAGTTCTTC.

Points on this clonotype: Mismatch with germline at one junction end may stem from a read error. The J gene is TRBJ2-1, the V gene TRBV3-1, with D perhaps assigned TRBD1 or TRBD2 (5 bases each). The CDR3 sequence is 17 residues long. Germline lookup yields CDR1 LGHDT and CDR2 YNNKEL (reference sequence). In nucleotides, the CDR3 is TGTGCCTGCAGCAAAGATCAAGGGGACGGATACTACAATGAGCAGTTCTTC. It is translated as CACSKDQGDGYYNEQFF.

The chain links TRBV5-1 to TRBJ2-7; D uncertain. The CDR3 contains 12 residues. CDR1 is SGHRS and CDR2 is YFSETQ in the germline V gene. The V and J ends lost 4 bases and 5 bases respectively, with 10 bases between them. Here the CDR3 DNA reads TGCGCCAGCAGCCGGTTCGGCCACGAGCAGTACTTC. It specifies CASSRFGHEQYF.

This clonotype was counted between two and nine times. The J gene is TRBJ2-3, the V gene TRBV10-3; TRBD2 agrees at 11 bases. V gave up 4 bases and J gave up 4 bases; unmatched junction bases: 4. The CDR3 consists of 15 residues. Looked up from germline, CDR1 is ENHRY and CDR2 is SYGVKD. In DNA form, the CDR3 reads TGTGCCATCAGTGCTCTAGCGGGGGGATCAGATACGCAGTATTTT. Translation gives CAISALAGGSDTQYF.

This clonotype was detected only a few times. V and J are TRBV5-1 and TRBJ2-6; 10 bases line up with TRBD1. After removal of 4 bases from V and 2 bases from J, the junction contained 6 bases not matched to a gene. This CDR3 contains 17 residues. Germline CDR1 reads SGHRS; CDR2 reads YFSETQ. CDR3 loop: CASSPGQGSAGANVLTF. CDR3 nucleotides: TGCGCCAGCAGCCCGGGACAGGGGTCTGCTGGGGCCAACGTCCTGACTTTC.

The genes are TRBV28 and TRBJ2-1; D is unclear. This CDR3 spans 13 amino acids. The germline V gene has CDR1 MDHEN and CDR2 SYDVKM. With 6 bases removed from V and 5 bases from J, the gap between germline ends came to 11 bases. The CDR3 here is CASSPERNNEQFF. The CDR3 DNA sequence: TGTGCCAGCAGCCCCGAGAGAAACAATGAGCAGTTCTTC.

The chain carries TRBV7-9 and TRBJ2-7; D remains ambiguous. Germline CDR1 reads SEHNR; CDR2 reads FQNEAQ (reference sequence). The CDR3 runs to 15 residues. The V and J ends lost 4 bases and 1 base respectively, with 14 bases between them. The CDR3 nucleotides are TGTGCCAGCAGCTCAGAAGACAAGCCTTCCTACGAGCAGTACTTC. Encoded protein: CASSSEDKPSYEQYF.

V gene TRBV6-1 combines with J gene TRBJ1-2; D ambiguous. Between the trimmed V and J ends, which lost 6 bases and 0 bases, there was a span of 5 bases. The CDR3 runs 12 residues. The germline V gene encodes CDR1 MNHNS and CDR2 SASEGT. CDR3 sequence: CASRGSNYGYTF. CDR3 bases: TGTGCCAGCAGAGGTTCTAACTATGGCTACACCTTC.

This clonotype was found many times. The chain links TRBV28 to TRBJ2-1; a weak D match, TRBD1 (5 bases). V lost 7 bases to trimming and J lost 4 bases, with 11 bases between them. This CDR3 is built from 13 residues. The V gene's germline CDR1 is MDHEN and CDR2 SYDVKM. In DNA, the CDR3 is TGTGCCAGCAAAGACAGTGGGTACAATGAGCAGTTCTTC. Its protein is CASKDSGYNEQFF.

The chain is built from TRBV7-2 and TRBJ2-1; no firm D call. The V and J ends lost 3 bases and 8 bases respectively, with 17 bases between them. The CDR3 covers 15 residues. Germline-derived CDR1 and CDR2 are SGHTA and FQGNSA. CDR3 sequence: CASSLKYPARYEQFF. CDR3 in DNA: TGTGCCAGCAGCTTGAAATACCCGGCTCGGTATGAGCAGTTCTTC.

CDR3 region: CSARDPRGTEAGELFF. CDR3 nucleotide sequence: TGCAGTGCTAGAGACCCCCGCGGGACAGAAGCCGGGGAGCTGTTTTTT. The rearrangement uses TRBV20-1 and TRBJ2-2; D is possibly TRBD1 (7 bases). The CDR3 sequence is 16 residues long. CDR1 and CDR2 from the germline V gene are DFQATT and SNEGSKA (reference sequence). Trimming stripped 0 bases from V and 6 bases from J, with 17 bases between.

This clonotype was seen repeatedly, ten times or more. For the CDR3, the DNA is TGTGCCAGCAGTTTCAGTCTCACTATAGGGGGCACTGAAGCTTTCTTT. Residues: CASSFSLTIGGTEAFF. The genes are TRBV6-5 and TRBJ1-1, with D possibly matching TRBD1 (6 bases). The CDR3 runs to 16 residues. Germline V CDR1 and CDR2: MNHEY, SVGAGI. V was cut by 4 bases and J by 4 bases, with 19 bases left in between.

This chain connects TRBV27 to TRBJ2-1; D perhaps matches TRBD1 (6 bases). V was cut by 6 bases and J by 4 bases, with 16 bases left in between. The germline V gene encodes CDR1 MNHEY and CDR2 SMNVEV (reference sequence). The CDR3 loop spans 15 amino acids. CDR3 protein: CASRITGTIYNEQFF. CDR3 sequence (DNA): TGTGCCAGCAGGATAACCGGGACAATTTACAATGAGCAGTTCTTC.

The chain carries TRBV28 and TRBJ2-3, with D uncertain. The CDR3 loop spans 14 amino acids. V was pared by 5 bases and J by 4 bases, with 13 bases between. The germline V gene has CDR1 MDHEN and CDR2 SYDVKM. As DNA, the CDR3 is TGTGCCAGCAGTAATGGGAACCCCTCAGATACGCAGTATTTT. Protein sequence: CASSNGNPSDTQYF.

The chain uses TRBV7-2 and TRBJ2-3; D unresolved. Trimming pared 3 bases from V and 5 bases from J, leaving 12 bases between. Per germline, CDR1 SGHTA and CDR2 FQGNSA. The CDR3 loop spans 14 amino acids. The CDR3 DNA is TGTGCCAGCAGCTTGGGCCGATCCTTAGATACGCAGTATTTT. Encoded protein: CASSLGRSLDTQYF.

The sample holds a few counts of this clonotype. The rearrangement uses TRBV20-1 and TRBJ1-4; TRBD1 matches 10 bases. Losses at the gene ends were 6 bases for V and 4 bases for J; bases not matched to a gene: 8. Germline loops: CDR1 DFQATT, CDR2 SNEGSKA (reference sequence). The CDR3 sequence is 15 residues long. The CDR3 sequence is CSAVPGTGDNEKLFF. In DNA, the CDR3 is TGCAGTGCCGTTCCCGGGACAGGGGATAATGAAAAACTGTTTTTT.